This entry features one TCR beta chain sequence. TCRdb processed the 5' RACE reads again and assigns one entry to each CDR3 protein, with no DNA. The sample totals tens of thousands of distinct CDR3 sequences. The data derive from a study of monozygotic twins with inflammatory bowel disease. The CDR3 covers 15 residues. Germline assignment: CDR1 SGHDT and CDR2 YYEEEE. J is TRBJ1-5 and V is TRBV5-6. The sequenced sample was blood. The clonotype originates from a human donor with ulcerative colitis or Crohn's disease, or a healthy co-twin of an affected twin (not recorded which). CDR3 sequence reads: CASSLGTRAHQPQHF.